This T cell receptor (beta chain) was sequenced for a study of CD8 T cells in Susac syndrome. Those who served as multiple sclerosis controls were treatment-naive patients with stable or active relapsing-remitting disease. With 0 bases removed from V and 5 bases from J, the gap between germline ends came to 13 bases. In germline, CDR1 is GTSNPN, CDR2 SVGIG (reference sequence). The CDR3 has 14 residues. It was with random hexamers that 0.5 to 1 ug RNA was reverse transcribed. immunoSEQ multiplex PCR amplified TCR beta CDR3 across 54 Vbeta, 13 Jbeta. TCRdb fed the immunoSEQ multiplex PCR reads into MiXCR, producing one record per CDR3 protein. The data show around 130,000 distinct CDR3 sequences, about 94% seen once.

This chain connects TRBV30 to TRBJ2-5; D not resolved. The source is a human donor with multiple sclerosis. Material: CD4+ T cells from PBMCs. The CDR3 here is CAWSVVLKAETQYF. In nucleotides, the CDR3 is TGTGCCTGGAGTGTAGTATTAAAGGCGGAGACCCAGTACTTC.